Sequencing of this T cell receptor beta chain was carried out in a study of blood T cell repertoires in COVID-19. At the level of the study: Acute-phase and convalescent COVID-19 samples originated in the United States, Italy and Spain.

The CDR3 runs to 16 residues. V gave up 3 bases and J gave up 0 bases, with 11 bases separating them. The V gene's germline CDR1 is SGHTA and CDR2 FQGNSA. In assigning cohorts, the study relied on participant-reported clinical history. Authors' analysis steps: The assay estimated nucleated cells by amplifying reference gene primers. TCRdb's table, derived via immunoSEQ multiplex PCR, lists solely in-frame clones and lacks some. V, J and clone size were drawn from that table, and D and trimming were deduced from the DNA. There are fewer than 150,000 clones in the sample; less than 85% occur only once, and 1.5% to 2% lies in the top ten.

This clonotype was obtained from a woman aged 18 to 35 who had been exposed to COVID-19. The gene calls are TRBV7-2 and TRBJ1-4, with a tentative D call TRBD1 (5 bases). The sample taken for sequencing was PBMCs or T cells enriched from blood (not recorded which). In nucleotides, the CDR3 is TGTGCCAGCAGCTTCCTCAGGGTTGCAACTAATGAAAAACTGTTTTTT. This codes for CASSFLRVATNEKLFF. The full variable domain, in which reference TRBV7-2 and TRBJ1-4 provide the parts outside the CDR3, is GAGVSQSPSNKVTEKGKDVELRCDPISGHTALYWYRQSLGQGLEFLIYFQGNSAPDKSGLPSDRFSAERTGGSVSTLTIQRTQQEDSAVYLCASSFLRVATNEKLFFGSGTQLSVL.